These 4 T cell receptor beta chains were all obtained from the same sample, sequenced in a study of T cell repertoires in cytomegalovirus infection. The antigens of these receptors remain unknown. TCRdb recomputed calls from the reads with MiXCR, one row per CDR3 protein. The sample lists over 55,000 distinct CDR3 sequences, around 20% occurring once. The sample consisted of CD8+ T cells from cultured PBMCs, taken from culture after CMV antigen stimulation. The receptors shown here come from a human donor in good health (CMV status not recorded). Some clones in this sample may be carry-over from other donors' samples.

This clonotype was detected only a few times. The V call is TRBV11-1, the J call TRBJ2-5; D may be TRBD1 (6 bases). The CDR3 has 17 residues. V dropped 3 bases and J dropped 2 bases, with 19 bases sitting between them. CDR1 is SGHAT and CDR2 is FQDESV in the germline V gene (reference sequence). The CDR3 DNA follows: TGTGCCAGCAGCTTGGAAGGACAGCTTAATCCTCAAGAGACCCAGTACTTC. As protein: CASSLEGQLNPQETQYF.

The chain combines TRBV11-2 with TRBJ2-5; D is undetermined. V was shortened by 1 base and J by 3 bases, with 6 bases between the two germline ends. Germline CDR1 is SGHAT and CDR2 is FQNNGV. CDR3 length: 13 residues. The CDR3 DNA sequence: TGTGCCAGCAGCTTAGTTGTAAAAGAGACCCAGTACTTC. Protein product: CASSLVVKETQYF.

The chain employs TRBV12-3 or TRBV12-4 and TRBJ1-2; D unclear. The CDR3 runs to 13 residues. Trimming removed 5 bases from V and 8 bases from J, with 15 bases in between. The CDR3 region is CASSPFRAEGYTF. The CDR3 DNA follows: TGTGCCAGCAGTCCCTTCCGGGCTGAAGGCTACACCTTC.

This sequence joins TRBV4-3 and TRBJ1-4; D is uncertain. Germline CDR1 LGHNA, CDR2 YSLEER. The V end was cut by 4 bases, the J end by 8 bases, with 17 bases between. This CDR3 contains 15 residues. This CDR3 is CASSLFPQRGEKLFF. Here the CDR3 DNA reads TGCGCCAGCAGCCTCTTCCCACAAAGAGGGGAAAAACTGTTTTTT.